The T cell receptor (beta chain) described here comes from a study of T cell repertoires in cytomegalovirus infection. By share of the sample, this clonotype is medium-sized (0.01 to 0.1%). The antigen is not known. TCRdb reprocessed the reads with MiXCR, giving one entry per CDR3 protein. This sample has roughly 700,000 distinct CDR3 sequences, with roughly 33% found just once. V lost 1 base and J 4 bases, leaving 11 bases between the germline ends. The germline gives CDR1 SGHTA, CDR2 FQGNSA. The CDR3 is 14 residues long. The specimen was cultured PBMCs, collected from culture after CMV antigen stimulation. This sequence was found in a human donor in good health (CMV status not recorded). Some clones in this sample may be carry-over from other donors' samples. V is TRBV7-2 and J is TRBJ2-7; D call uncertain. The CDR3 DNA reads TGTGCCAGCAGCTTAGGGGTTCTAGGTTACGAGCAGTACTTC. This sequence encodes CASSLGVLGYEQYF.